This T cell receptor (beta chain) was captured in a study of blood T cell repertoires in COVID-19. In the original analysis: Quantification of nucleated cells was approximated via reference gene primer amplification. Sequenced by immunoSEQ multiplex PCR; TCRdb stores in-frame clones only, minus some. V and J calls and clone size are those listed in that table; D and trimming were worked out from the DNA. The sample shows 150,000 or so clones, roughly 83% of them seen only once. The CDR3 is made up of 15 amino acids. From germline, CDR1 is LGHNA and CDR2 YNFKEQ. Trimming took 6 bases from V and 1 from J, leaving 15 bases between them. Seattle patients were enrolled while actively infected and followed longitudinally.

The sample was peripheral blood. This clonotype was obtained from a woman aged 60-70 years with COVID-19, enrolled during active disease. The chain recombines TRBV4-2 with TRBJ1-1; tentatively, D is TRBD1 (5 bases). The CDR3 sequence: CASSPEQAQNTEAFF. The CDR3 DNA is TGTGCCAGCAGTCCGGAACAGGCTCAGAACACTGAAGCTTTCTTT.